Listed below are T cell receptor beta chains from one sample, sequenced in a study of Ad26.COV2.S vaccination and SARS-CoV-2 variants. TCRdb keeps only in-frame clones here, not all; method: immunoSEQ multiplex PCR. Here the sample spans about 480,000 clones, roughly 87% being singletons. The sequencing here drew on peripheral blood, taken in a trial of Ad26.COV2.S vaccine versus placebo. The source of these receptors is a person aged 18-65 years who received the Ad26.COV2.S COVID-19 vaccine or a placebo. CDR3s include the opening cysteine and the closing phenylalanine or tryptophan. The order of the fields is J gene, V gene, D gene, clone size, CDR3 protein, CDR3 DNA. D genes are given only for firm matches. Clone size is not always given. Where it is, it says once, few, many or a class for expanded clones.

J: TRBJ2-7; V: TRBV7-9; D: TRBD2; size: -; CDR3: CASSLAPRGGRSHYEQYF; DNA: TGTGCCAGCAGCTTAGCACCCAGGGGCGGGAGGAGCCACTACGAGCAGTACTTC
J: TRBJ2-1; V: TRBV19; D: -; size: -; CDR3: CATLAGSGSNSYNEQFF; DNA: TGTGCCACCTTAGCCGGGTCCGGGAGTAACTCCTACAATGAGCAGTTCTTC
J: TRBJ2-4; V: TRBV12-2; D: -; size: -; CDR3: CASRLAEPRLAKNIQYF; DNA: TGTGCAAGTCGCTTAGCGGAGCCCCGTTTGGCCAAAAACATTCAGTACTTC
J: TRBJ1-4; V: TRBV7-2; D: -; size: -; CDR3: CASSLAAGSGEKLFF; DNA: TGTGCCAGCAGCTTAGCAGCAGGGTCGGGTGAAAAACTGTTTTTT
J: TRBJ2-3; V: TRBV5-1; D: -; size: -; CDR3: CASSQRAFPPDTQYF; DNA: TGCGCCAGCAGCCAACGGGCCTTTCCTCCAGATACGCAGTATTTT
J: TRBJ2-2; V: TRBV30; D: -; size: -; CDR3: CAWAAGRNTGELFF; DNA: TGTGCCTGGGCCGCGGGGAGGAACACCGGGGAGCTGTTTTTT
J: TRBJ2-1; V: TRBV11-2; D: TRBD2; size: -; CDR3: CASSLGVTSGRPNEQFF; DNA: TGTGCCAGCAGCTTAGGGGTCACTAGCGGGAGGCCCAATGAGCAGTTCTTC
J: TRBJ2-1; V: TRBV19; D: -; size: many; CDR3: CASSIIMGTFSSYNEQFF; DNA: TGTGCCAGTAGTATCATCATGGGCACGTTTAGCTCCTACAATGAGCAGTTCTTC
J: TRBJ1-4; V: TRBV28; D: -; size: -; CDR3: CASSLVTAGKLFF; DNA: TGTGCCAGCAGTTTAGTTACAGCGGGAAAACTGTTTTTT
J: TRBJ2-1; V: TRBV10-3; D: -; size: -; CDR3: CAISAGVGEQFF; DNA: TGTGCCATCAGTGCGGGTGTGGGTGAGCAGTTCTTC
J: TRBJ2-5; V: TRBV7-2; D: -; size: -; CDR3: CASSLYRAGETQYF; DNA: TGTGCCAGCAGCTTATACAGGGCGGGTGAGACCCAGTACTTC
J: TRBJ1-1; V: TRBV4-3; D: -; size: -; CDR3: CASSQEMGRQTEAFF; DNA: TGCGCCAGCAGCCAAGAAATGGGACGTCAGACTGAAGCTTTCTTT
J: TRBJ1-2; V: TRBV10-3; D: -; size: -; CDR3: CAISDGGSNYGYTF; DNA: TGTGCCATCAGTGATGGGGGCAGCAACTATGGCTACACCTTC
J: TRBJ1-1; V: TRBV2; D: -; size: -; CDR3: CASSEETGNTEAFF; DNA: TGTGCCAGCAGTGAGGAGACAGGGAACACTGAAGCTTTCTTT
J: TRBJ2-2; V: TRBV9; D: TRBD2; size: once; CDR3: CASSYTGGTRSTGELFF; DNA: TGTGCCAGCAGTTATACCGGAGGGACTAGGTCCACCGGGGAGCTGTTTTTT
J: TRBJ2-5; V: TRBV2; D: -; size: -; CDR3: CASSELQGRGETQYF; DNA: TGTGCCAGCAGTGAACTGCAGGGTCGAGGGGAGACCCAGTACTTC
J: TRBJ2-7; V: TRBV7-2; D: -; size: -; CDR3: CASSLRGRGYEQYF; DNA: TGTGCCAGCAGCTTAAGGGGGAGGGGCTACGAGCAGTACTTC
J: TRBJ2-3; V: TRBV4-1; D: -; size: once; CDR3: CASSQVTVTDTQYF; DNA: TGCGCCAGCAGCCAAGTGACTGTAACAGATACGCAGTATTTT
J: TRBJ2-7; V: TRBV6-2/TRBV6-3; D: -; size: -; CDR3: CASSYSTAAPYEQYF; DNA: TGTGCCAGCAGTTACTCGACAGCCGCACCCTACGAGCAGTACTTC
J: TRBJ2-7; V: TRBV4-3; D: -; size: -; CDR3: CASSQGASYEQYF; DNA: TGCGCCAGCAGCCAAGGGGCCTCCTACGAGCAGTACTTC
J: TRBJ2-1; V: TRBV27; D: -; size: -; CDR3: CASSQRGGEQFF; DNA: TGTGCCAGCAGCCAAAGGGGGGGTGAGCAGTTCTTC
J: TRBJ1-2; V: TRBV2; D: -; size: -; CDR3: CASSDSSYGYTF; DNA: TGTGCCAGCAGTGATTCGTCCTATGGCTACACCTTC
J: TRBJ2-7; V: TRBV6-2/TRBV6-3; D: -; size: -; CDR3: CASTPPGADSYEQYF; DNA: TGTGCCAGCACCCCCCCAGGGGCCGACTCCTACGAGCAGTACTTC
J: TRBJ1-2; V: TRBV30; D: TRBD1; size: -; CDR3: CAWSATGTGSPGYTF; DNA: TGTGCCTGGAGTGCGACCGGGACAGGGTCTCCGGGCTACACCTTC
J: TRBJ2-1; V: TRBV5-4; D: TRBD2; size: -; CDR3: CASSRTSGNNEQFF; DNA: TGTGCCAGCAGCCGGACTAGCGGGAACAATGAGCAGTTCTTC
J: TRBJ2-1; V: TRBV27; D: TRBD2; size: -; CDR3: CASCYSGGYNEQFF; DNA: TGTGCCAGCTGCTATAGCGGGGGTTACAATGAGCAGTTCTTC
J: TRBJ2-7; V: TRBV24-1; D: TRBD1; size: -; CDR3: CATSDSDRGEQYF; DNA: TGTGCCACCAGTGACTCGGACAGGGGAGAGCAGTACTTC
J: TRBJ2-2; V: TRBV10-1; D: TRBD1; size: -; CDR3: CASRRYGGQDPPRTGELFF; DNA: TGCGCCAGCAGAAGATACGGGGGACAGGACCCTCCCCGAACCGGGGAGCTGTTTTTT
J: TRBJ1-6; V: TRBV28; D: -; size: -; CDR3: CASSPGGNFYNSPLHF; DNA: TGTGCCAGCAGTCCGGGGGGAAATTTCTATAATTCACCCCTCCACTTT
J: TRBJ2-1; V: TRBV19; D: TRBD2; size: -; CDR3: CASSSTPGLENFF; DNA: TGTGCCAGTAGTTCTACACCGGGACTAGAAAATTTCTTC
J: TRBJ2-5; V: TRBV6-6; D: TRBD2; size: -; CDR3: CASSPTPGAGGPLGKTQYF; DNA: TGTGCCAGCAGTCCTACCCCGGGCGCGGGAGGGCCGTTGGGGAAGACCCAGTACTTC
J: TRBJ1-1; V: TRBV25-1; D: -; size: -; CDR3: CASSGDRGAVGTEAFF; DNA: TGTGCCAGCAGTGGTGACCGGGGGGCGGTGGGCACTGAAGCTTTCTTT
J: TRBJ2-7; V: TRBV9; D: -; size: -; CDR3: CASSVASATYEQYF; DNA: TGTGCCAGCAGCGTAGCTTCAGCTACCTACGAGCAGTACTTC
J: TRBJ2-2; V: TRBV11-2; D: -; size: -; CDR3: CASSSSRVPGELFF; DNA: TGTGCCAGCAGCTCGAGCAGGGTCCCCGGGGAGCTGTTTTTT
J: TRBJ2-7; V: TRBV6-6; D: -; size: -; CDR3: CASRAGYEQYF; DNA: TGTGCCAGCCGAGCGGGCTACGAGCAGTACTTC
J: TRBJ2-3; V: TRBV4-3; D: TRBD1; size: -; CDR3: CASSQDPVTGPTDTQYF; DNA: TGCGCCAGCAGCCAAGATCCCGTGACAGGGCCCACCGATACGCAGTATTTT
J: TRBJ2-1; V: TRBV6-6; D: -; size: -; CDR3: CASRSGTETYNEQFF; DNA: TGTGCCAGCAGGTCCGGGACGGAAACCTACAATGAGCAGTTCTTC
J: TRBJ2-1; V: TRBV15; D: TRBD1; size: -; CDR3: CATSRGGGSYNEQFF; DNA: TGTGCCACCAGCAGAGGAGGGGGCAGCTACAATGAGCAGTTCTTC
J: TRBJ1-3; V: TRBV28; D: -; size: few; CDR3: CASGTGASGNTIYF; DNA: TGTGCCAGCGGAACAGGAGCCTCTGGAAACACCATATATTTT
J: TRBJ1-1; V: TRBV7-9; D: TRBD1; size: -; CDR3: CASSLGTGVNTEAFF; DNA: TGTGCCAGCAGCTTAGGGACAGGGGTGAACACTGAAGCTTTCTTT
J: TRBJ2-4; V: TRBV29-1; D: TRBD2; size: -; CDR3: CSVRREGRDIQYF; DNA: TGCAGCGTTAGGAGGGAGGGAAGAGACATTCAGTACTTC
J: TRBJ1-5; V: TRBV28; D: -; size: once; CDR3: CASSLGLAGNQPQHF; DNA: TGTGCCAGCAGTTTAGGGTTAGCAGGGAATCAGCCCCAGCATTTT
J: TRBJ2-1; V: TRBV30; D: TRBD2; size: -; CDR3: CAWSEVRLAGGRNEQFF; DNA: TGTGCCTGGAGTGAGGTCAGGCTAGCGGGAGGGAGGAATGAGCAGTTCTTC
J: TRBJ2-1; V: TRBV4-3; D: -; size: -; CDR3: CASSQVLGPDIEQFF; DNA: TGCGCCAGCAGCCAAGTTTTAGGACCAGATATTGAGCAGTTCTTC
J: TRBJ2-2; V: TRBV7-3; D: -; size: few; CDR3: CASTVGPVTGELFF; DNA: TGTGCCAGCACTGTAGGGCCCGTCACCGGGGAGCTGTTTTTT
J: TRBJ2-7; V: TRBV5-1; D: TRBD2; size: -; CDR3: CASSLQLRTSGTGEQYF; DNA: TGCGCCAGCAGCTTGCAGCTCAGGACTAGCGGGACGGGGGAGCAGTACTTC
J: TRBJ2-7; V: TRBV21-1; D: -; size: once; CDR3: CASHGLAGNYEQYF; DNA: TGTGCCAGCCATGGACTAGCGGGAAACTACGAGCAGTACTTC
J: TRBJ1-3; V: TRBV5-8; D: -; size: few; CDR3: CASSLNNLAGPTGNTIYF; DNA: TGTGCCAGCAGCCTCAACAACCTAGCGGGGCCCACTGGAAACACCATATATTTT
J: TRBJ2-1; V: TRBV28; D: TRBD2; size: -; CDR3: CASSSGTSRSNEQFF; DNA: TGTGCCAGCAGTTCCGGGACTAGTAGGAGCAATGAGCAGTTCTTC
J: TRBJ2-7; V: TRBV13; D: -; size: many; CDR3: CASSSSYPLPAGWGYEQYF; DNA: TGTGCCAGCAGCTCTTCCTACCCGTTACCCGCGGGTTGGGGCTACGAGCAGTACTTC
J: TRBJ2-7; V: TRBV29-1; D: TRBD1; size: -; CDR3: CSVVGRGGHRGSYEQYF; DNA: TGCAGCGTTGTGGGCCGAGGGGGCCACCGTGGCTCCTACGAGCAGTACTTC
J: TRBJ2-7; V: TRBV9; D: -; size: -; CDR3: CASSLEPTTYEQYF; DNA: TGTGCCAGCAGCTTAGAACCCACAACCTACGAGCAGTACTTC
J: TRBJ1-1; V: TRBV10-3; D: -; size: -; CDR3: CAIRLGGTEAFF; DNA: TGTGCCATCAGGCTGGGAGGCACTGAAGCTTTCTTT
J: TRBJ1-6; V: TRBV28; D: TRBD1; size: few; CDR3: CASSRGTGGPSPLHF; DNA: TGTGCCAGCAGCCGCGGGACAGGGGGCCCTTCACCCCTCCACTTT
J: TRBJ2-7; V: TRBV11-1; D: -; size: -; CDR3: CASSFLNTGNLYEQYF; DNA: TGTGCCAGCAGCTTCCTCAACACCGGGAATCTCTACGAGCAGTACTTC
J: TRBJ1-5; V: TRBV5-6; D: -; size: -; CDR3: CASSSGLISNQPQHF; DNA: TGTGCCAGCAGCTCCGGACTAATTAGCAATCAGCCCCAGCATTTT
J: TRBJ1-5; V: TRBV3-1/TRBV3-2; D: -; size: -; CDR3: CASSPTITSGQPQHF; DNA: TGTGCCAGCAGCCCAACCATTACCTCAGGTCAGCCCCAGCATTTT
J: TRBJ1-2; V: TRBV28; D: TRBD1; size: -; CDR3: CASVQGAGAYYGYTF; DNA: TGTGCCAGCGTCCAGGGGGCAGGGGCATACTATGGCTACACCTTC
J: TRBJ1-5; V: TRBV6-2/TRBV6-3; D: -; size: -; CDR3: CASSYGFTGAQVGGNQPQHF; DNA: TGTGCCAGCAGTTACGGGTTTACAGGCGCGCAGGTCGGGGGCAATCAGCCCCAGCATTTT